This T cell receptor (beta chain) was identified during a study of Tregs in tolerant kidney transplant recipients. Study-level background: After 6 days with irradiated graft donor PBMCs, CFSE-labeled recipient PBMCs were FACS-sorted.

By sample fraction, this clone is medium-sized. Its specificity is unknown. Study-wide results and limits: Activated donor B cell expansion appeared to reveal the most relevant donor-specific TCRbeta repertoire. Findings come from small patient numbers and require larger validation.

Measured with immunoSEQ multiplex PCR; TCRdb has only the in-frame clones, and not every one. Of approximately 8,600 clones listed, 40% to 50% are singletons. CDR1 is KGHSH and CDR2 is LQKENI in the germline V gene. The CDR3 spans 13 residues. With 5 bases removed from V and 5 bases from J, the gap between germline ends came to 9 bases. The chain uses TRBV18 and TRBJ2-2; maybe TRBD1 (5 bases). The sample was CD4+ T cells from blood cultured with allogeneic cells. The clonotype was recovered from a human donor in good health. Here the CDR3 reads CASSDQGTGELFF. The CDR3 DNA reads TGTGCCAGCTCAGATCAGGGTACCGGGGAGCTGTTTTTT.